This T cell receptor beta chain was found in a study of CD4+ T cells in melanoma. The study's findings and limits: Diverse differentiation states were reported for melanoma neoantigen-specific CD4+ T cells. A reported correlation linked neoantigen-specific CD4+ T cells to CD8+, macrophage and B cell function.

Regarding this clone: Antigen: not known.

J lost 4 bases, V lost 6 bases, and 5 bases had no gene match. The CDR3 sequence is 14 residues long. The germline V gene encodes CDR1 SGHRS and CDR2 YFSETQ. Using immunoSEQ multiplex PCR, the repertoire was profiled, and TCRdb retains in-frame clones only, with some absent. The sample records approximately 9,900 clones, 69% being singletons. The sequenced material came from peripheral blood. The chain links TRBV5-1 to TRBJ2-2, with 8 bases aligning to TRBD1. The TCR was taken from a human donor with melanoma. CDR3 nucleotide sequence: TGCGCCAGCACTGACAGGGGCGGCACCGGGGAGCTGTTTTTT. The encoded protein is CASTDRGGTGELFF. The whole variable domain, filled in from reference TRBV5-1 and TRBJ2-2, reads KAGVTQTPRYLIKTRGQQVTLSCSPISGHRSVSWYQQTPGQGLQFLFEYFSETQRNKGNFPGRFSGRQFSNSRSEMNVSTLELGDSALYLCASTDRGGTGELFFGEGSRLTVL.